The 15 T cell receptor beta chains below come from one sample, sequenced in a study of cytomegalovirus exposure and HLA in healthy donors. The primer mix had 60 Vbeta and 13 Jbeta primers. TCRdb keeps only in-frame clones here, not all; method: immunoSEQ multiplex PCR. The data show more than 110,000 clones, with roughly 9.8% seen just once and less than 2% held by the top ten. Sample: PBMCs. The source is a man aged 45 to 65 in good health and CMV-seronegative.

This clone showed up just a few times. CDR3 in amino acids: CAWSTWGVGETQYF. CDR3 sequence (DNA): TGTGCCTGGAGTACCTGGGGGGTAGGTGAGACCCAGTACTTC. V gene TRBV30 combines with J gene TRBJ2-5; possibly TRBD2 for D (6 bases). Germline values: CDR1 GTSNPN, CDR2 SVGIG (reference sequence). This CDR3 is 14 amino acids long. Trimming stripped 2 bases from V and 5 bases from J, with 15 bases between.

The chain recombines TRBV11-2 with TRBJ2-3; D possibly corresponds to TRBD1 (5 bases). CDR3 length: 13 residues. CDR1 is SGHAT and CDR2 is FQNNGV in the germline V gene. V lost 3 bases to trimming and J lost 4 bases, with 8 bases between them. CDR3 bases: TGTGCCAGCAGCTTTGACAGTTCAGATACGCAGTATTTT. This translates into CASSFDSSDTQYF.

For the CDR3, the DNA is TGTGCCAGCAGCACGACAGGGGCTGCCTATGGCTACACCTTC. Amino acids: CASSTTGAAYGYTF. V and J are TRBV2 and TRBJ1-2; 8 positions match TRBD1. V lost 6 bases to trimming and J lost 4 bases; unmatched junction nucleotides: 7. CDR3 size: 14 residues. Germline-derived CDR1 and CDR2 are SNHLY and FYNNEI.

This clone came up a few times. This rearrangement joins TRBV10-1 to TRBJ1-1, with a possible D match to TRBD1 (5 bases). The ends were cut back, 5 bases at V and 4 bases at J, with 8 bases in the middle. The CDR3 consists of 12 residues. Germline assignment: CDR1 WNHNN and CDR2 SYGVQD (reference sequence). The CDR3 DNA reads TGCGCCAGCAGTCGGGGGGGCACTGAAGCTTTCTTT. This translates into CASSRGGTEAFF.

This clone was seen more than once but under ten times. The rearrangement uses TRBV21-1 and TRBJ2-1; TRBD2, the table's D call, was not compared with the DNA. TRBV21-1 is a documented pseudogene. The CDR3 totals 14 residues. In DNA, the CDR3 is TGTGCCAGCAGCAATCCTAGCCCAGGCAATGAGCAGTTCTTC. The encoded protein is CASSNPSPGNEQFF.

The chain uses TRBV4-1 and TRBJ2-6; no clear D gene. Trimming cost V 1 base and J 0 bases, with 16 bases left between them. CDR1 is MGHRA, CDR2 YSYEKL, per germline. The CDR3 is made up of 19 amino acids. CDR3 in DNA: TGCGCCAGCAGCCAAGTGCAAGTAGGAGCCAACTCTGGGGCCAACGTCCTGACTTTC. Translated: CASSQVQVGANSGANVLTF.

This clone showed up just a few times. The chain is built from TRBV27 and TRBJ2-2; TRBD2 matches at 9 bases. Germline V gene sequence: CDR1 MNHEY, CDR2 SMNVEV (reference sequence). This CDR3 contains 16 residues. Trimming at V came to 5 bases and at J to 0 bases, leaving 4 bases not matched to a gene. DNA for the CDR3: TGTGCCAGCAGTCTCGCGGGGGGGCCGAACACCGGGGAGCTGTTTTTT. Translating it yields CASSLAGGPNTGELFF.

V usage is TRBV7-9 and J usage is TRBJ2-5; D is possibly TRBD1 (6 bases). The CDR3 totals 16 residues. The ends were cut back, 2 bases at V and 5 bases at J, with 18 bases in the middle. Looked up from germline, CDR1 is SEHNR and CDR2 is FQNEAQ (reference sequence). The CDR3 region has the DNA TGTGCCAGCAGCTTACCATCCCGGGGTCAGGGGGAGACCCAGTACTTC. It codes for CASSLPSRGQGETQYF.

The CDR3 region is CASIQTLIGNEQFF. CDR3 bases: TGTGCCAGCATTCAAACTCTCATCGGTAATGAGCAGTTCTTC. The chain combines TRBV6-1 with TRBJ2-1; D remains unclear. This CDR3 comprises 14 residues. Trimming cost V 7 bases and J 7 bases, with 17 bases left between them. Germline loops: CDR1 MNHNS, CDR2 SASEGT.

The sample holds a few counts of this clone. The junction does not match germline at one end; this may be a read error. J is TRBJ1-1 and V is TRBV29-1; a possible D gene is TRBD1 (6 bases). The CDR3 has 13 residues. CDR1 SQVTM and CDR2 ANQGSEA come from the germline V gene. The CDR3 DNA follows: TGCAGCGTTGAGAATGACAGGCGGACTGGAGCTTTCTTT. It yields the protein CSVENDRRTGAFF. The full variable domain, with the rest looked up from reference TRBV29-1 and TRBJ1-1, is SAVISQKPSRDICQRGTSLTIQCQVDSQVTMMFWYRQQPGQSLTLIATANQGSEATYESGFVIDKFPISRPNLTFSTLTVSNMSPEDSSIYLCSVENDRRTGAFFGQGTRLTVV.

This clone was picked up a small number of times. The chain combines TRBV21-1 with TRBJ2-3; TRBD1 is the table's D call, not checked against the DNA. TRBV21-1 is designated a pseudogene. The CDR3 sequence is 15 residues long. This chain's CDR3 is CASPLGPKTPDTQYF. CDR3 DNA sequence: TGTGCCAGTCCCCTGGGCCCCAAGACCCCAGATACGCAGTATTTT.

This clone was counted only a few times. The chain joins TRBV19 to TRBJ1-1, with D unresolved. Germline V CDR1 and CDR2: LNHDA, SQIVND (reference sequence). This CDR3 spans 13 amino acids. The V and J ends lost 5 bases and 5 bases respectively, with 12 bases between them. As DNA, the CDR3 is TGTGCCAGTAGTGAGGGAGGTGTAACTGAAGCTTTCTTT. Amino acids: CASSEGGVTEAFF.

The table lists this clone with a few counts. The chain's CDR3 is CASSVVTGTESSYEQYF. The CDR3 region has the DNA TGCGCCAGCAGCGTTGTGACCGGGACAGAAAGCTCCTACGAGCAGTACTTC. V is TRBV5-1 and J is TRBJ2-7, with TRBD1 matching over 7 bases. CDR1 SGHRS and CDR2 YFSETQ come from the germline V gene. The CDR3 is 17 residues long. V dropped 4 bases and J dropped 0; count of bases not matched to a gene: 13. Combining the CDR3 with reference TRBV5-1 and TRBJ2-7 gives the whole variable domain KAGVTQTPRYLIKTRGQQVTLSCSPISGHRSVSWYQQTPGQGLQFLFEYFSETQRNKGNFPGRFSGRQFSNSRSEMNVSTLELGDSALYLCASSVVTGTESSYEQYFGPGTRLTVT.

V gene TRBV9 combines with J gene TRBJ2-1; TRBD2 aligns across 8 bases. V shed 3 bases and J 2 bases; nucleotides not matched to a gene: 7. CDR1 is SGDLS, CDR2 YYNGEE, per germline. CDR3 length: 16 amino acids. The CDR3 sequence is CASSGGGGPAYNEQFF. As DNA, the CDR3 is TGTGCCAGCAGCGGGGGCGGGGGGCCAGCCTACAATGAGCAGTTCTTC.

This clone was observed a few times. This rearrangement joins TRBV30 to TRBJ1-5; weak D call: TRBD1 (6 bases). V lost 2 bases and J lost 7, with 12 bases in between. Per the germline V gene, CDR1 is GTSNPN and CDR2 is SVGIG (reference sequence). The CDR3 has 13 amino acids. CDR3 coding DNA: TGTGCCTGGAGTCCGCAGGGGTTCCAGCCCCAGCATTTT. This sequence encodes CAWSPQGFQPQHF.